The rows below give T cell receptor beta chains drawn from one sample of a study of T-cell memory formation after mild COVID-19. TCRdb passed the 5' RACE reads through MiXCR, listing each CDR3 protein once. Of 390,000 or so distinct CDR3 sequences detected, roughly 15% appear once; the ten largest clones hold about 22%. The material sequenced was PBMCs or a T cell subset sorted from them (not recorded which). The receptors shown here come from a man aged 18 to 29 who had mild COVID-19 (a few samples of this study predate the infection). Cell type and time point are not known. Both conserved end residues are trimmed from each CDR3.

J,V,CDR3
TRBJ2-3,TRBV7-2,ASSLALSTQY
TRBJ2-5,TRBV5-1,ASSPVPGQGTETQY
TRBJ2-5,TRBV7-9,ASSLSPRGETQY
TRBJ1-5,TRBV28,ASSPEDRASNQPQH
TRBJ1-2,TRBV25-1,ASSEGSAGWGGYT
TRBJ1-1,TRBV6-2/TRBV6-3,ASSWGGVTAEAF
TRBJ2-1,TRBV11-2,ASSARALAGHDEQF
TRBJ2-2,TRBV24-1,ATSDWREHGELF
TRBJ2-1,TRBV24-1,ATSDVKNEQF
TRBJ1-1,TRBV5-1,ASSTTPGTDFETEAF
TRBJ2-5,TRBV9,ASSASGGALETQY
TRBJ2-5,TRBV27,ASSLGFSGLETQY
TRBJ2-5,TRBV28,ASSLGQGDETQY
TRBJ2-3,TRBV5-1,ASSLGQGARDTQY
TRBJ1-1,TRBV18,ASSPQGFAAF
TRBJ1-5,TRBV7-9,ASSSPESNQPQH
TRBJ2-7,TRBV6-6,ASSNGQSRGEQY
TRBJ1-1,TRBV20-1,SARGIQGRTEAF
TRBJ2-5,TRBV5-1,ASSLASEETQY
TRBJ1-2,TRBV11-2,ASSLDRWGSGGYT
TRBJ1-1,TRBV9,ASSVGPSGVGMNTEAF
TRBJ1-4,TRBV5-1,ASSFQFNNEKLF
TRBJ1-5,TRBV4-1,ASSHSGWSNQPQH
TRBJ2-3,TRBV4-3,ASSQGPGGADTQY
TRBJ2-5,TRBV6-2/TRBV6-3,ASSYPPLVETQY
TRBJ2-7,TRBV5-4,ASSFLGSLGSYEQY
TRBJ2-1,TRBV6-5,ASSARQGGNNEQF
TRBJ2-2,TRBV11-3,ASQGQNTGELF
TRBJ2-7,TRBV5-1,ASSPGGGGVSYEQY
TRBJ1-1,TRBV20-1,SARDFRRQRLNTESF
TRBJ2-7,TRBV19,ASSPTGTLIYEQY
TRBJ1-5,TRBV6-2/TRBV6-3,ASSLPGRGAQPQH
TRBJ2-7,TRBV5-1,ASSLGGQPGHEQY
TRBJ2-1,TRBV29-1,SAGLAGVSQF
TRBJ2-7,TRBV12-3/TRBV12-4,ASSPLKSTYEQY
TRBJ2-6,TRBV10-3,AISEGHFSGANVLT
TRBJ2-3,TRBV19,ASSNKAGTAGTQY
TRBJ2-7,TRBV5-1,ASSLVRGTHEQY
TRBJ2-2,TRBV20-1,SARGSRGDPRASTGELF
TRBJ1-1,TRBV6-5,ASSYADRGPF
TRBJ1-1,TRBV15,ATSRGYEAF
TRBJ2-1,TRBV7-8,ASSLAFRVRQF
TRBJ2-3,TRBV10-3,AIREGLAGITDTQY
TRBJ2-3,TRBV5-1,ASSGDRGADTQY
TRBJ2-5,TRBV7-9,ASSFWSVETQY
TRBJ1-6,TRBV7-2,ASGVIGDSPLH
TRBJ2-5,TRBV27,ASSSAGQPLRGAQY
TRBJ2-7,TRBV4-3,ASSQEGGGSGHYEQY
TRBJ2-1,TRBV29-1,SVDRNSYNEQF
TRBJ2-1,TRBV12-3/TRBV12-4,ASSPPRDRVGNEQF